This TCR beta chain was recorded in a study of Ad26.COV2.S vaccination and SARS-CoV-2 variants. Treatment in this sample: around 19 received Ad26.COV2.S at low or high dose, single or two shots; 5 received placebo; per-sample allocation not given. Sample collection was performed on day 63 after the first vaccine or placebo injection. General study findings and limits: Substantial breadth was reportedly displayed by spike-specific CD8+ and CD4+ T cell responses after vaccination.

Clones were sequenced by immunoSEQ multiplex PCR, and TCRdb holds only the in-frame ones, with some missing. Altogether around 300,000 clones are present, around 88% being singletons, with the ten largest covering roughly 10%. Germline assignment: CDR1 LGHNA and CDR2 YSLEER. V lost 0 bases, J lost 3 bases, and 11 bases lay in between. The CDR3 sequence is 15 residues long. This clone was observed once. Antigen specificity is unknown. The material was peripheral blood, obtained in a trial of Ad26.COV2.S vaccine versus placebo. The genes are TRBV4-3 and TRBJ1-1, with D possibly matching TRBD1 (6 bases). The source of this sequence is a person aged 18-60 years who received the Ad26.COV2.S COVID-19 vaccine or a placebo. The CDR3 region is CASSQEGAHYTEAFF. DNA for the CDR3: TGCGCCAGCAGCCAAGAGGGGGCACATTACACTGAAGCTTTCTTT.